This T cell receptor (beta chain) was sequenced in a study of T cell clonality in common variable immunodeficiency. Regarding the study as a whole: Shared TCRbeta clones were fewer between CVID subjects than controls.

The assay was immunoSEQ multiplex PCR, and TCRdb's table has in-frame clones only and misses some. The record shows tens of thousands of clones for this sample, with no singletons present. This clone was detected ten times or more. Its specificity is not known. The read terminates 3 residues before the CDR3 end, so the remaining end is supplied by the germline J gene. In germline, CDR1 is GTSNPN, CDR2 SVGIG (reference sequence). The CDR3 contains 12 residues. Sequencing used peripheral blood mononuclear cells. The chain has TRBV30 and TRBJ2-4; D possibly corresponds to TRBD1 (5 bases). This receptor was obtained from a person aged 18-70 years in good health. The covered CDR3 bases are TGTGCCTGGAGTTCAGGGTTGATAATT. The encoded protein is CAWSSGLII. The whole CDR3 reads CAWSSGLIIQYF.